This section outlines one T cell receptor beta chain sequence together with its context. Germline values: CDR1 SGHRS, CDR2 YFSETQ. This CDR3 comprises 13 residues. In eight separate reactions per sample, cDNA was generated. Using the 5' RACE reads, TCRdb records one entry per CDR3 protein without DNA. In all, the sample yields about 170,000 distinct CDR3 sequences. This entry comes from a study of monozygotic twins with inflammatory bowel disease. This receptor was obtained from a human donor with ulcerative colitis or Crohn's disease, or a healthy co-twin of an affected twin (not recorded which). The genes are TRBV5-1 and TRBJ1-1; TCRdb returns TRBD1, unconfirmable since there is no DNA. The source material was blood. The CDR3 reads CASSFQAGGEAFF. The entire variable domain, with the rest obtained from reference TRBV5-1 and TRBJ1-1, is as follows: KAGVTQTPRYLIKTRGQQVTLSCSPISGHRSVSWYQQTPGQGLQFLFEYFSETQRNKGNFPGRFSGRQFSNSRSEMNVSTLELGDSALYLCASSFQAGGEAFFGQGTRLTVV.